This T cell receptor (beta chain) is drawn from a study of blood T cell repertoires in COVID-19. This clone has ten or more counts. Methods used by the authors: Reference gene primers were amplified, and this amplification served to estimate nucleated cell counts. Produced via immunoSEQ multiplex PCR; TCRdb's table is partial and in-frame only. That table furnishes V, J and clone size, whereas the DNA furnished D and trimming. The table includes under 200,000 clones, approximately 80% detected once. Trimming took 2 bases from V and 5 from J, leaving 9 bases between them. The CDR3 length is 13 residues.

The clonotype was recovered from a man in his fifties or sixties with acute or convalescent COVID-19. Sequenced input: peripheral blood. This chain connects TRBV12-3 or TRBV12-4 to TRBJ1-2; D is unresolved. CDR3 protein: CASSLQKWYGYTF. As DNA, the CDR3 is TGTGCCAGCAGTTTACAGAAGTGGTATGGCTACACCTTC.